A selection of T cell receptor beta chains follows, all from one sample in a study of OX40 agonist ivuxolimab in advanced cancers. Assay used: immunoSEQ multiplex PCR; TCRdb lists only in-frame clones, some missing. The sample has about 26,000 clones, 79% seen once. This specimen consisted of CD4+ or CD8+ T cells sorted from blood, obtained in a trial of the OX40 agonist ivuxolimab. These receptors came from an adult with an advanced solid tumor such as melanoma, head and neck, liver or kidney cancer. The CDR3 runs from the conserved cysteine through the conserved F or W. Fields, in order: D gene, clone size, J gene, V gene, CDR3 DNA, CDR3 protein. D genes are given only for firm matches. Not all rows give a size; the values are once, few, many and, for expanded clones, a class.

d_gene: .
abundance: .
j_gene: TRBJ2-3
v_gene: TRBV2
CDR3nt: TGTGCCAGCATCCCGGACGGGCTCACAGATACGCAGTATTTT
CDR3aa: CASIPDGLTDTQYF

d_gene: .
abundance: .
j_gene: TRBJ2-7
v_gene: TRBV28
CDR3nt: TGTGCCAGCAGGCCGGGACGCTACGAGCAGTACTTC
CDR3aa: CASRPGRYEQYF

d_gene: TRBD1
abundance: .
j_gene: TRBJ2-7
v_gene: TRBV28
CDR3nt: TGTGCAGGACGGGACAGGGGGACCTACGAGCAGTACTTC
CDR3aa: CAGRDRGTYEQYF

d_gene: .
abundance: .
j_gene: TRBJ2-7
v_gene: TRBV7-6
CDR3nt: TGTGCCAGCAGCTCCCGCCCCGGGTCAAGCTTTACCGACGAGCAGTACTTC
CDR3aa: CASSSRPGSSFTDEQYF

d_gene: TRBD1
abundance: once
j_gene: TRBJ2-4
v_gene: TRBV28
CDR3nt: TGTGCCAGCAGTTTTGACAGGGACAAAAACATTCAGTACTTC
CDR3aa: CASSFDRDKNIQYF

d_gene: .
abundance: once
j_gene: TRBJ1-1
v_gene: TRBV18
CDR3nt: TGTGCCAGCTCACCATTGGTATCGGGGAACACTGAAGCTTTCTTT
CDR3aa: CASSPLVSGNTEAFF

d_gene: .
abundance: .
j_gene: TRBJ2-7
v_gene: TRBV20-1
CDR3nt: TGCAGTGCTGGAGCCTACGAGCAGTACTTC
CDR3aa: CSAGAYEQYF

d_gene: .
abundance: .
j_gene: TRBJ2-2
v_gene: TRBV5-4
CDR3nt: TGTGCCAGCAGCTTGATTGGTCCTTCCGGGGAGCTGTTTTTT
CDR3aa: CASSLIGPSGELFF

d_gene: TRBD2
abundance: once
j_gene: TRBJ2-2
v_gene: TRBV4-1
CDR3nt: TGCGCCAGCAGCCGGGGACTAGCGGGCGACTCCGGGGAGCTGTTTTTT
CDR3aa: CASSRGLAGDSGELFF

d_gene: TRBD2
abundance: .
j_gene: TRBJ2-1
v_gene: TRBV6-5
CDR3nt: TGTGCCAGCAGCGCGGGGAGGGTTTCCTACAATGAGCAGTTCTTC
CDR3aa: CASSAGRVSYNEQFF

d_gene: TRBD1
abundance: .
j_gene: TRBJ1-2
v_gene: TRBV19
CDR3nt: TGTGCCAGCTTGACAGGGGGCGCGGGCTACACCTTC
CDR3aa: CASLTGGAGYTF

d_gene: .
abundance: .
j_gene: TRBJ1-6
v_gene: TRBV9
CDR3nt: TGTGCCAGCAGCGTAGAAGGAACCTCCTATAATTCACCCCTCCACTTT
CDR3aa: CASSVEGTSYNSPLHF

d_gene: TRBD1
abundance: .
j_gene: TRBJ1-6
v_gene: TRBV27
CDR3nt: TGTGCCAGCAGTTACGCAGGGGGCTCCTATAATTCACCCCTCCACTTT
CDR3aa: CASSYAGGSYNSPLHF

d_gene: TRBD1
abundance: .
j_gene: TRBJ2-5
v_gene: TRBV27
CDR3nt: TGTGCCAGCAGTGGTCGAGACAGGGGAGAGACCCAGTACTTC
CDR3aa: CASSGRDRGETQYF

d_gene: .
abundance: .
j_gene: TRBJ2-3
v_gene: TRBV25-1
CDR3nt: TGTGCCAGCAGTGAATATAACGGGCCGTTCACAGATACGCAGTATTTT
CDR3aa: CASSEYNGPFTDTQYF

d_gene: TRBD1
abundance: .
j_gene: TRBJ1-6
v_gene: TRBV19
CDR3nt: TGTGCCAGTAGTATTCGGCAGGGGGAGACCTATAATTCACCCCTCCACTTT
CDR3aa: CASSIRQGETYNSPLHF

d_gene: TRBD2
abundance: .
j_gene: TRBJ2-7
v_gene: TRBV19
CDR3nt: TGTGCCAGTAGTATAGGACTAGCGAGCGAGCAGTACTTC
CDR3aa: CASSIGLASEQYF

d_gene: .
abundance: few
j_gene: TRBJ2-2
v_gene: TRBV6-4
CDR3nt: TGTGCCAGCAGTGCCTCGGCAGGGCAGACCGGGGAGCTGTTTTTT
CDR3aa: CASSASAGQTGELFF

d_gene: .
abundance: .
j_gene: TRBJ1-5
v_gene: TRBV7-9
CDR3nt: TGTGCCAGCAGCCCGGAGGGGGGGATGGGTCAGCCCCAGCATTTT
CDR3aa: CASSPEGGMGQPQHF

d_gene: .
abundance: few
j_gene: TRBJ1-6
v_gene: TRBV2
CDR3nt: TGTGCCAGCAGTGAAGCGCTTCGTAGCCCTATGGGTTCACCCCTCCACTTT
CDR3aa: CASSEALRSPMGSPLHF

d_gene: .
abundance: few
j_gene: TRBJ1-5
v_gene: TRBV4-1
CDR3nt: TGCGCCAGCAGCCAAGCGATCAATCAGCCCCAGCATTTT
CDR3aa: CASSQAINQPQHF

d_gene: TRBD1
abundance: .
j_gene: TRBJ2-1
v_gene: TRBV7-6
CDR3nt: TGTGCCAGCAGCTTGGGACAGCTTAATGAGCAGTTCTTC
CDR3aa: CASSLGQLNEQFF

d_gene: TRBD1
abundance: .
j_gene: TRBJ2-7
v_gene: TRBV6-5
CDR3nt: TGTGCCAGCAGTTACGGGGACAGGGTCGCTTACTACGAGCAGTACTTC
CDR3aa: CASSYGDRVAYYEQYF

d_gene: .
abundance: .
j_gene: TRBJ2-7
v_gene: TRBV7-2
CDR3nt: TGTGCCAGCAGCGGCAGCCCTGAGCAGTACTTC
CDR3aa: CASSGSPEQYF

d_gene: TRBD2
abundance: few
j_gene: TRBJ2-5
v_gene: TRBV11-2
CDR3nt: TGTGCCAGCAGCTACACTAGCGGGAGTGGAGAGACCCAGTACTTC
CDR3aa: CASSYTSGSGETQYF

d_gene: TRBD2
abundance: .
j_gene: TRBJ2-3
v_gene: TRBV4-3
CDR3nt: TGCGCCAGCAGCCAAGAGCTAGCGGGACACACAGATACGCAGTATTTT
CDR3aa: CASSQELAGHTDTQYF

d_gene: .
abundance: .
j_gene: TRBJ1-2
v_gene: TRBV9
CDR3nt: TGTGCCAGCAGCGTAGGCGGGTCAGCCGTGCGCTATGGCTACACCTTC
CDR3aa: CASSVGGSAVRYGYTF

d_gene: .
abundance: .
j_gene: TRBJ1-6
v_gene: TRBV25-1
CDR3nt: TGTGCCAGCAGCTGGGGAGGGCACTCACCCCTCCACTTT
CDR3aa: CASSWGGHSPLHF

d_gene: TRBD1
abundance: .
j_gene: TRBJ1-1
v_gene: TRBV13
CDR3nt: TGTGCCAGCAGCTTGGCAGGGGGTGGGTACACTGAAGCTTTCTTT
CDR3aa: CASSLAGGGYTEAFF

d_gene: .
abundance: .
j_gene: TRBJ2-3
v_gene: TRBV9
CDR3nt: TGTGCCAGCAGCGTAACCGCAGATACGCAGTATTTT
CDR3aa: CASSVTADTQYF

d_gene: .
abundance: .
j_gene: TRBJ2-2
v_gene: TRBV7-9
CDR3nt: TGTGCCAGCAGCTTAATCAACGGGAACACCGGGGAGCTGTTTTTT
CDR3aa: CASSLINGNTGELFF

d_gene: .
abundance: .
j_gene: TRBJ2-1
v_gene: TRBV6-5
CDR3nt: TGTGCCAGCAGTTACTCGAACTACTATGAGCAGTTCTTC
CDR3aa: CASSYSNYYEQFF

d_gene: .
abundance: .
j_gene: TRBJ2-3
v_gene: TRBV13
CDR3nt: TGTGCCAGCAGCCCCGGGTGGGGGACAGATACGCAGTATTTT
CDR3aa: CASSPGWGTDTQYF

d_gene: .
abundance: medium-sized
j_gene: TRBJ1-6
v_gene: TRBV7-3
CDR3nt: TGTGCCAGCAGCTTAACGGGTGGGTCCTCAAGTGGTTCACCCCTCCACTTT
CDR3aa: CASSLTGGSSSGSPLHF

d_gene: .
abundance: .
j_gene: TRBJ2-3
v_gene: TRBV10-2
CDR3nt: TGCGCCAGCATTAACGCGGGAAGAGATACGCAGTATTTT
CDR3aa: CASINAGRDTQYF

d_gene: .
abundance: .
j_gene: TRBJ1-5
v_gene: TRBV19
CDR3nt: TGTGCCAGTAGTATGGGGTTGAGGGGGTTTCAGCCCCAGCATTTT
CDR3aa: CASSMGLRGFQPQHF

d_gene: .
abundance: .
j_gene: TRBJ1-1
v_gene: TRBV7-3
CDR3nt: TGTGCCAGCAGTGGGTCTGGGAACACTGAAGCTTTCTTT
CDR3aa: CASSGSGNTEAFF

d_gene: TRBD1
abundance: few
j_gene: TRBJ1-5
v_gene: TRBV7-9
CDR3nt: TGTGCCAGCAGTTACACGGGACAGGGTACTCAGCCCCAGCATTTT
CDR3aa: CASSYTGQGTQPQHF

d_gene: .
abundance: few
j_gene: TRBJ1-2
v_gene: TRBV7-8
CDR3nt: TGTGCCAGCAGCCCCCGTGGAGGTGATGGTGGCTACACCTTC
CDR3aa: CASSPRGGDGGYTF

d_gene: .
abundance: .
j_gene: TRBJ2-7
v_gene: TRBV6-4
CDR3nt: TGTGCCAGCAGCTTAGGGCAGCCGGGCGGTTACGAGCAGTACTTC
CDR3aa: CASSLGQPGGYEQYF

d_gene: .
abundance: .
j_gene: TRBJ2-1
v_gene: TRBV5-1
CDR3nt: TGCGCCAGCAGCCTTTGGCTAGCGAACTTTAATGAGCAGTTCTTC
CDR3aa: CASSLWLANFNEQFF

d_gene: .
abundance: .
j_gene: TRBJ2-7
v_gene: TRBV15
CDR3nt: TGTGCCACCAGCAGGGGTCTTCTAGGGGCCGGCTCCTACGAGCAGTACTTC
CDR3aa: CATSRGLLGAGSYEQYF

d_gene: .
abundance: .
j_gene: TRBJ2-1
v_gene: TRBV27
CDR3nt: TGTGCCAGCAGTGCGGGACTTATTTACAATGAGCAGTTCTTC
CDR3aa: CASSAGLIYNEQFF

d_gene: TRBD1
abundance: .
j_gene: TRBJ1-5
v_gene: TRBV6-1
CDR3nt: TGTGCCAGCAGTTTGACAGGGCGAGGGCAGCCCCAGCATTTT
CDR3aa: CASSLTGRGQPQHF

d_gene: TRBD1
abundance: few
j_gene: TRBJ1-6
v_gene: TRBV4-2
CDR3nt: TGTGCCAGCAGCCAAGACCCTGGGACAGGCTCCTCACCCCTCCACTTT
CDR3aa: CASSQDPGTGSSPLHF

d_gene: TRBD1
abundance: few
j_gene: TRBJ2-7
v_gene: TRBV5-5
CDR3nt: TGTGCCAGCAGCTTGGAGACAGGGTTGACCTACGAGCAGTACTTC
CDR3aa: CASSLETGLTYEQYF

d_gene: TRBD1
abundance: .
j_gene: TRBJ2-7
v_gene: TRBV4-3
CDR3nt: TGCGCCAGCAGCCAATACAGGGGATACGAGCAGTACTTC
CDR3aa: CASSQYRGYEQYF

d_gene: .
abundance: .
j_gene: TRBJ2-1
v_gene: TRBV10-2
CDR3nt: TGCGCCAGCACCCCCATTTGGCAGGCTGACAATGAGCAGTTCTTC
CDR3aa: CASTPIWQADNEQFF

d_gene: .
abundance: .
j_gene: TRBJ2-7
v_gene: TRBV9
CDR3nt: TGTGCCAGCAGCGTTACAGATTCTTTCCACTACGAGCAGTACTTC
CDR3aa: CASSVTDSFHYEQYF

d_gene: .
abundance: .
j_gene: TRBJ1-1
v_gene: TRBV6-5
CDR3nt: TGTGCCAGCAGGACAGGTATAACGACTGAAGCTTTCTTT
CDR3aa: CASRTGITTEAFF

d_gene: .
abundance: .
j_gene: TRBJ2-1
v_gene: TRBV10-3
CDR3nt: TGTGCCATCAGTGAACCTGCCGGCGATAGGGAGTTCTTC
CDR3aa: CAISEPAGDREFF

d_gene: .
abundance: .
j_gene: TRBJ2-1
v_gene: TRBV23-1
CDR3nt: TGCGCCAGCAGTCAACCTGGACGGAAAATTTACAATGAGCAGTTCTTC
CDR3aa: CASSQPGRKIYNEQFF